This T cell receptor beta chain was profiled in a study of T cell changes during pregnancy in multiple sclerosis. The repertoire was sequenced with immunoSEQ multiplex PCR; TCRdb's copy has only in-frame clones and lacks some. This table holds tens of thousands of clones, more than 90% found once. The CDR3 has 12 amino acids. Germline loops: CDR1 SGHDT, CDR2 YYEEEE. The V end was cut by 0 bases, the J end by 8 bases, with 8 bases between. This specimen was peripheral blood, taken after pregnancy. The V and J genes are TRBV5-6 and TRBJ1-2; no reliable D call. The sequence came from a female donor in good health, enrolled as a control in a pregnancy study. CDR3 DNA: TGTGCCAGCAGCTTGGTTTCCTTAGGCTACACCTTC. Translation gives CASSLVSLGYTF.